The rows below give T cell receptor beta chains drawn from one sample of a study of cytomegalovirus exposure and HLA in healthy donors. Profiling relied on immunoSEQ multiplex PCR, and the TCRdb table lists in-frame clones only, not all of them. The profile shows about 160,000 clones, roughly 85% of them singletons. The source material was PBMCs. The origin of the receptors is a woman aged 25 to 39 in good health and CMV-seronegative. Each CDR3 is given with its conserved first and last residue. D genes are given only for firm matches. Size is stated for part of the rows, as once, few or many counts, or as a class when the clone is expanded.

TRBJ2-5 TRBV18 . . TGTGCCAGCTCACCACCTTCAGGAGAGACCCAGTACTTC CASSPPSGETQYF
TRBJ2-3 TRBV4-1 . . TGCGCCAGCAGCCTGCTGGTCAGCCTCGGGGCAGATACGCAGTATTTT CASSLLVSLGADTQYF
TRBJ2-1 TRBV5-4 . . TGTGCCAGCAGCTTGGATAGGGGAGGTGGTGAGCAGTTCTTC CASSLDRGGGEQFF
TRBJ1-2 TRBV12-2 . few TGTGCAAGTCGCTTAGGGTGGCAGCGAGCCTATGGCTACACCTTC CASRLGWQRAYGYTF
TRBJ1-1 TRBV9 TRBD1 . TGTGCCAGCGGGGGACAGGGGAGGACTGAAGCTTTCTTT CASGGQGRTEAFF
TRBJ2-3 TRBV7-3 . . TGTGCCAGCAGCCGCGAACAGGGTTTCGGAACAGATACGCAGTATTTT CASSREQGFGTDTQYF
TRBJ2-1 TRBV7-3 . . TGTGCCAGCAGCTTAGACGGGGGGCGAAGATACAATGAGCAGTTCTTC CASSLDGGRRYNEQFF
TRBJ1-6 TRBV5-1 TRBD1 . TGCGCCAGCAGCTTGCAGGGGGCTTCGAATAATTCACCCCTCCACTTT CASSLQGASNNSPLHF
TRBJ2-7 TRBV5-1 TRBD1 . TGCGCCAGCAGCTCAGGGACAGGGACCATGGTCTACGAGCAGTACTTC CASSSGTGTMVYEQYF
TRBJ1-2 TRBV7-2 TRBD1 few TGTGCCAGCAGCTTAGAACAGGGGGCGGGTGGCTACACCTTC CASSLEQGAGGYTF
TRBJ2-3 TRBV7-7 TRBD2 . TGTGCCAGCAGCCCCGGGACTAGCGGGAGACTAGATACGCAGTATTTT CASSPGTSGRLDTQYF
TRBJ1-3 TRBV5-4 TRBD1 once TGTGCCAGCGGTGGGGCAGGGGGCAATCCGAACACCATATATTTT CASGGAGGNPNTIYF
TRBJ2-7 TRBV7-2 TRBD1 . TGTGCCAGCAGCTCTACAGGGGGCATCGGCGAGCAGTACTTC CASSSTGGIGEQYF
TRBJ1-1 TRBV11-2 TRBD1 . TGTGCCAGCAGCTTAGGCCAGGGGGTCACTGAAGCTTTCTTT CASSLGQGVTEAFF
TRBJ2-7 TRBV27 TRBD2 . TGTGCCAGCAGTTTTTCCCACCCCGGACTAGCGGGGGCTCAATACTACGAGCAGTACTTC CASSFSHPGLAGAQYYEQYF
TRBJ1-6 TRBV7-8 . . TGTGCCAGCAGCTTAGTGGGGCCAGGCAGCTCCTATAATTCACCCCTCCACTTT CASSLVGPGSSYNSPLHF
TRBJ2-1 TRBV7-3 . . TGTGCCAGCAGCCCCCTGGCGGGGAGCTCCTACAATGAGCAGTTCTTC CASSPLAGSSYNEQFF
TRBJ1-2 TRBV13 TRBD1 . TGTGCCAGCAGCCCCCGGACAGGGTCGGACTATGGCTACACCTTC CASSPRTGSDYGYTF
TRBJ1-4 TRBV27 TRBD1 . TGTGCCAGCAGTTTAGGGACAGTTTCTAATGAAAAACTGTTTTTT CASSLGTVSNEKLFF
TRBJ1-2 TRBV30 TRBD1 . TGTGCCTGGGACAGGGGGCACGGCTACACCTTC CAWDRGHGYTF
TRBJ1-1 TRBV5-1 . once TGCGCCAGCAGCCCCCGGAGGGGAATGAACACTGAAGCTTTCTTT CASSPRRGMNTEAFF
TRBJ2-3 TRBV19 . . TGTGCCAGTAGCGCAGGGGTAGATACGCAGTATTTT CASSAGVDTQYF
TRBJ2-1 TRBV5-1 TRBD2 . TGCGCCAGCAGCCCTAACTGGGTAGCGGGATGGAATGAGCAGTTCTTC CASSPNWVAGWNEQFF
TRBJ2-1 TRBV25-1 TRBD2 . TGTGCCAGCAGTGAATATCTGGCGGGGGTATACAATGAGCAGTTCTTC CASSEYLAGVYNEQFF
TRBJ1-1 TRBV18 . . TGTGCCAGCTCACCACCGTTGCGGAACACTGAAGCTTTCTTT CASSPPLRNTEAFF
TRBJ2-5 TRBV23-1 TRBD1 . TGCGCCAGAACTCAGCCTACTACCGGGACAGCCAACCAAGAGACCCAGTACTTC CARTQPTTGTANQETQYF
TRBJ2-1 TRBV29-1 TRBD2 . TGCAGCGTTGAGGCACTAGCGGGTAGGAATGAGCAGTTCTTC CSVEALAGRNEQFF
TRBJ1-5 TRBV2 TRBD1 . TGTGCCAGCAGTAGACAGGGGAGCAATCAGCCCCAGCATTTT CASSRQGSNQPQHF
TRBJ2-5 TRBV9 TRBD1 . TGTGCCAGCAGCACTCGACAGGGGCCCCAAGAGACCCAGTACTTC CASSTRQGPQETQYF
TRBJ1-5 TRBV5-6 TRBD1 . TGTGCCAGCAGCCGTCAAGGGACAGGCGGGCAGCCCCAGCATTTT CASSRQGTGGQPQHF
TRBJ2-6 TRBV7-8 TRBD1 . TGTGCCAGCAGCCTGACCAGGGGGTTGGGGGCCAACGTCCTGACTTTC CASSLTRGLGANVLTF
TRBJ1-2 TRBV7-2 TRBD1 . TGTGCCAGCACCACTCCGGACAGGGCGAGGGGCTACACCTTC CASTTPDRARGYTF
TRBJ2-6 TRBV18 TRBD1 . TGTGCCAGCTCATGGACAGGGGGCACGGTACCGACCGGGGCCAACGTCCTGACTTTC CASSWTGGTVPTGANVLTF
TRBJ2-7 TRBV30 . few TGTGCCTGGAGTGTACCGGGGTACGAGCAGTACTTC CAWSVPGYEQYF
TRBJ2-3 TRBV19 . . TGTGCCAGTAGTTCAGGGGAAGGGACAGATACGCAGTATTTT CASSSGEGTDTQYF
TRBJ2-5 TRBV25-1 . . TGTGCCAGCAGCGGAATCTACAGGGAACAAGAGACCCAGTACTTC CASSGIYREQETQYF
TRBJ1-5 TRBV9 . . TGTGCCAGCAGCATGACAGGTGGCGATCGTCAGCCCCAGCATTTT CASSMTGGDRQPQHF
TRBJ2-7 TRBV9 TRBD1 once TGTGCCAGCAGCGCTCGGGACAGCTACGAGCAGTACTTC CASSARDSYEQYF
TRBJ2-1 TRBV28 . . TGTGCCAGCAGTTTTCCTAGCGAGCAGTTCTTC CASSFPSEQFF
TRBJ2-1 TRBV13 TRBD2 once TGTGCCAGCAGGACTAGCGGGACCTTCTCCTACAATGAGCAGTTCTTC CASRTSGTFSYNEQFF
TRBJ1-2 TRBV11-2 . . TGTGCCAGCAGCTACCCAGGGGCCAATGGCTACACCTTC CASSYPGANGYTF
TRBJ1-1 TRBV4-3 . . TGCGCCAGCAGCCAAGATCAGGGACATACGGTGAACACTGAAGCTTTCTTT CASSQDQGHTVNTEAFF
TRBJ2-5 TRBV27 TRBD1 . TGTGCCAGCAGTTCACTAAGGACAGGGGGTGTTGTGGAGACCCAGTACTTC CASSSLRTGGVVETQYF
TRBJ2-1 TRBV7-3 TRBD2 . TGTGCCAGCAGCTACCAACCCGGGACTAGCGGGTACAATGAGCAGTTCTTC CASSYQPGTSGYNEQFF
TRBJ2-7 TRBV2 . few TGTGCCAGCAGTGTAAAACCGGCGGCCTACGAGCAGTACTTC CASSVKPAAYEQYF
TRBJ1-3 TRBV9 TRBD1 few TGTGCCAGCAGTTCGACAGGGGGCGTTTTCTCTGGAAACACCATATATTTT CASSSTGGVFSGNTIYF
TRBJ2-5 TRBV7-9 TRBD2 . TGTGCCAGCAGCTTAGGCCCGGGGGGGGAGACCCAGTACTTC CASSLGPGGETQYF
TRBJ1-1 TRBV19 . . TGTGCCAGTAGTATGGAAGGGGACACTGAAGCTTTCTTT CASSMEGDTEAFF
TRBJ2-7 TRBV13 TRBD1 . TGTGCCAGCAGCTTAGGCCTTTTGGGACAGGGATCGCGTGACGAGCAGTACTTC CASSLGLLGQGSRDEQYF
TRBJ2-1 TRBV4-3 TRBD2 . TGCGCCAGCAGCCAAGCGACGGGACCGGGACTAACCTACAATGAGCAGTTCTTC CASSQATGPGLTYNEQFF
TRBJ2-3 TRBV11-2 . . TGTGCCAGCAGCCCGCTACTATATAGCACAGATACGCAGTATTTT CASSPLLYSTDTQYF